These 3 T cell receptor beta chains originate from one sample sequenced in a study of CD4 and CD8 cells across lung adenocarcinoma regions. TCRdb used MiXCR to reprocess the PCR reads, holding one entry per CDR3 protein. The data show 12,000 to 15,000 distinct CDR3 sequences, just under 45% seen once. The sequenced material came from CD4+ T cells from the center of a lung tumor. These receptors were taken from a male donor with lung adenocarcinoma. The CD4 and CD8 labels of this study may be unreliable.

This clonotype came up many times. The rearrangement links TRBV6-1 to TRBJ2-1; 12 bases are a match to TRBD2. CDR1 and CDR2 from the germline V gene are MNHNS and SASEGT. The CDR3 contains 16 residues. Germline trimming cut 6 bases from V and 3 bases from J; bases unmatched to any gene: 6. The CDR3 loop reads CASSEGLAGIYNEQFF. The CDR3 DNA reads TGTGCCAGCAGCGAGGGACTAGCGGGCATCTACAATGAGCAGTTCTTC.

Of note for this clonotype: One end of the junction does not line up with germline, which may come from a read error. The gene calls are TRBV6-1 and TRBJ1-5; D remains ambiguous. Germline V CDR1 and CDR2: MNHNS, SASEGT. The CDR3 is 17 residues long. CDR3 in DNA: TGTGCCAGCAGTCCTGACCCCTCTGGAACTAGCAATCAGCCCCTGCATTTT. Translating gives CASSPDPSGTSNQPLHF.

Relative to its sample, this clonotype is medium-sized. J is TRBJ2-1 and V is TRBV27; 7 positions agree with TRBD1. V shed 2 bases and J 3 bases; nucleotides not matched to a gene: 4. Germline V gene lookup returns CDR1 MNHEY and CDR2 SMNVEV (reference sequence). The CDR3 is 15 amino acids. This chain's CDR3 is CASSLTGAGYNEQFF. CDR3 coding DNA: TGTGCCAGCAGTTTAACAGGGGCAGGCTACAATGAGCAGTTCTTC.